A selection of T cell receptor beta chains follows, all from one sample in a study of early T cells in non-severe SARS-CoV-2 infection. MiXCR, run by TCRdb on the 5' RACE reads, gives a single entry per CDR3 protein. The table has tens of thousands of distinct CDR3 sequences, 11% seen once. Material: whole blood. The receptor set was obtained from an adult who was a healthcare worker with PCR-confirmed SARS-CoV-2 infection or an uninfected control (not recorded which). Both conserved end residues are part of each CDR3. Fields, in order: CDR3 DNA, CDR3 protein, D gene, clone size, V gene, J gene. A D gene is named only where the DNA matches it firmly. Not all rows give a size; the values are once, few, many and, for expanded clones, a class.

DNA: TGCGCCAGCAGCTTGGCCCCCGACAGCCACTATGGCTACACCTTC
CDR3: CASSLAPDSHYGYTF
D: -
size: few
V: TRBV5-1
J: TRBJ1-2

DNA: TGCAGCGTACTAAACGGGGCTGGAGAGACCCAGTACTTC
CDR3: CSVLNGAGETQYF
D: -
size: few
V: TRBV29-1
J: TRBJ2-5

DNA: TGCGCCAGCAGCCCCCACAGGATCGGAACGAACACCATATATTTT
CDR3: CASSPHRIGTNTIYF
D: -
size: -
V: TRBV4-1
J: TRBJ1-3

DNA: TGTGCCAGCAGCTTTTTGGGTATGGCGGCCACCTCCTACAATGAGCAGTTCTTC
CDR3: CASSFLGMAATSYNEQFF
D: -
size: -
V: TRBV7-9
J: TRBJ2-1

DNA: TGCGCCAGCAGCTTGGTGGGGTCTCAGCCCCAGCATTTT
CDR3: CASSLVGSQPQHF
D: -
size: few
V: TRBV5-1
J: TRBJ1-5

DNA: TGCAGTGCCCCGGCGGGCACTGAAGCTTTCTTT
CDR3: CSAPAGTEAFF
D: -
size: many
V: TRBV20-1
J: TRBJ1-1

DNA: TGTGCCAGCAGCTCCGGGACGACAGTCACAGATACGCAGTATTTT
CDR3: CASSSGTTVTDTQYF
D: -
size: few
V: TRBV4-2
J: TRBJ2-3

DNA: TGTGCCAGCAGCCCTAGCCGACAGGGAGGAGATACGCAGTATTTT
CDR3: CASSPSRQGGDTQYF
D: -
size: -
V: TRBV7-3
J: TRBJ2-3

DNA: TGTGCCAGCAGAGACCCCAGGGGGCTTGAAGCTTTCTTT
CDR3: CASRDPRGLEAFF
D: TRBD1
size: many
V: TRBV28
J: TRBJ1-1

DNA: TGTGCCAGCAGCTTAGGGGCGACAGCTAACACTGAAGCTTTCTTT
CDR3: CASSLGATANTEAFF
D: -
size: few
V: TRBV7-2
J: TRBJ1-1

DNA: TGTGCCAGCAGTCCATGGGGGCCTAGGACCGGGGAGCTGTTTTTT
CDR3: CASSPWGPRTGELFF
D: -
size: many
V: TRBV6-2/TRBV6-3
J: TRBJ2-2

DNA: TGTGCCAGCTGGGGTCTGAATGAGCAGTTCTTC
CDR3: CASWGLNEQFF
D: -
size: few
V: TRBV6-2/TRBV6-3
J: TRBJ2-1

DNA: TGTGCCAGCAGCCCCCGACTAATCCAAGAGACCCAGTACTTC
CDR3: CASSPRLIQETQYF
D: -
size: few
V: TRBV7-8
J: TRBJ2-5

DNA: TGTGCCAGCAGCCCCTCCAGGGGAATTGCTGAAGCTTTCTTT
CDR3: CASSPSRGIAEAFF
D: -
size: many
V: TRBV7-2
J: TRBJ1-1

DNA: TGTGCCAGCAGCTCGAAAGAGACCCAGTACTTC
CDR3: CASSSKETQYF
D: -
size: few
V: TRBV7-9
J: TRBJ2-5

DNA: TGTGCCAGCAGCGGGACTCCGGCCTACGAGCAGTACTTC
CDR3: CASSGTPAYEQYF
D: -
size: -
V: TRBV7-9
J: TRBJ2-7

DNA: TGTGCCAGCAGTTTAAGTGGGGGATCGAACACCGGGGAGCTGTTTTTT
CDR3: CASSLSGGSNTGELFF
D: -
size: -
V: TRBV28
J: TRBJ2-2

DNA: TGTGCCAGCAGTCCCCAGGGGACTAACTATGGCTACACCTTC
CDR3: CASSPQGTNYGYTF
D: -
size: many
V: TRBV12-3/TRBV12-4
J: TRBJ1-2

DNA: TGTGCCAGCAGGACAGGGGCTGATACGCAGTATTTT
CDR3: CASRTGADTQYF
D: TRBD1
size: -
V: TRBV2
J: TRBJ2-3

DNA: TGTGCCAGCAGAGGACTAGCGGGGGGGCTCGGTGAGCAGTTCTTC
CDR3: CASRGLAGGLGEQFF
D: TRBD2
size: many
V: TRBV12-3/TRBV12-4
J: TRBJ2-1

DNA: TGCAGTGCTGGCCGTTGGGCAGGGAAAACAGATACGCAGTATTTT
CDR3: CSAGRWAGKTDTQYF
D: -
size: -
V: TRBV20-1
J: TRBJ2-3

DNA: TGTGCCAGCAGTTACTCGTCAGGGGCGTACGAAGCTTTCTTT
CDR3: CASSYSSGAYEAFF
D: -
size: many
V: TRBV6-2/TRBV6-3
J: TRBJ1-1

DNA: TGCAGTGCTAGTGATGGACCGGGGGAGGGCTGGCAGCCCCAGCATTTT
CDR3: CSASDGPGEGWQPQHF
D: -
size: many
V: TRBV20-1
J: TRBJ1-5

DNA: TGTGCCAGCAGTCTCTGGATGGGGACAGGGGGTTACACAGATACGCAGTATTTT
CDR3: CASSLWMGTGGYTDTQYF
D: TRBD1
size: medium-sized
V: TRBV27
J: TRBJ2-3

DNA: TGTGCTAGTGGGACAGGGGCCTTCAGTGAAGCTTTCTTT
CDR3: CASGTGAFSEAFF
D: TRBD1
size: many
V: TRBV12-5
J: TRBJ1-1

DNA: TGTGCCAGTAGTATCGGAGCCGGGCTTAACTATGGCTACACCTTC
CDR3: CASSIGAGLNYGYTF
D: -
size: few
V: TRBV19
J: TRBJ1-2

DNA: TGTGCCAGCAGCTTAGGGAAGGGCTCCGGGGAGCTGTTTTTT
CDR3: CASSLGKGSGELFF
D: -
size: many
V: TRBV7-2
J: TRBJ2-2

DNA: TGTGCCAGCAGCTCCGGACAGATTGGAAACACCATATATTTT
CDR3: CASSSGQIGNTIYF
D: -
size: -
V: TRBV6-6
J: TRBJ1-3

DNA: TGTGCCAGCAGCATCCTTGAGGGGTCTCTGGATGAGCAGTTCTTC
CDR3: CASSILEGSLDEQFF
D: -
size: -
V: TRBV28
J: TRBJ2-1

DNA: TGTGCCAGTAGTATGTCCCCACTAGCGGGAGGAAGTGAGCAGTTCTTC
CDR3: CASSMSPLAGGSEQFF
D: TRBD2
size: -
V: TRBV19
J: TRBJ2-1

DNA: TGCGCCAGCAACCTAGCGGGGCCTAGCACAGATACGCAGTATTTT
CDR3: CASNLAGPSTDTQYF
D: TRBD2
size: many
V: TRBV5-1
J: TRBJ2-3

DNA: TGTGCCAGCACCCCGGGGGATGAGCAGTTCTTC
CDR3: CASTPGDEQFF
D: -
size: many
V: TRBV12-3/TRBV12-4
J: TRBJ2-1

DNA: TGTGCCAGCAGTGGGTCTCCTCAAGAGACCCAGTACTTC
CDR3: CASSGSPQETQYF
D: -
size: many
V: TRBV12-3/TRBV12-4
J: TRBJ2-5

DNA: TGCAGCGTTGGCGGGACTAGCGGGAGGGGTTCCACAGATACGCAGTATTTT
CDR3: CSVGGTSGRGSTDTQYF
D: TRBD2
size: many
V: TRBV29-1
J: TRBJ2-3

DNA: TGTGCCAGCTCACCGGACTCCCCGAACACCGGGGAGCTGTTTTTT
CDR3: CASSPDSPNTGELFF
D: -
size: many
V: TRBV18
J: TRBJ2-2

DNA: TGCAGTGCTCCCGGGACTAGCGGGGGGCCGACAGATACGCAGTATTTT
CDR3: CSAPGTSGGPTDTQYF
D: TRBD2
size: few
V: TRBV20-1
J: TRBJ2-3

DNA: TGCGCCAGCAGCTTCGATGGGCAGGACCAAGAGACCCAGTACTTC
CDR3: CASSFDGQDQETQYF
D: -
size: many
V: TRBV5-1
J: TRBJ2-5

DNA: TGTGCCAGCAGTTACGGGGGAGTCAATGAGCAGTTCTTC
CDR3: CASSYGGVNEQFF
D: -
size: many
V: TRBV6-2/TRBV6-3
J: TRBJ2-1

DNA: TGCAGCGTTGCTTCAGGGTTGGATCAGCCCCAGCATTTT
CDR3: CSVASGLDQPQHF
D: -
size: -
V: TRBV29-1
J: TRBJ1-5

DNA: TGCGCCAGCAGTGGAGCCCCCTTCACAGATACGCAGTATTTT
CDR3: CASSGAPFTDTQYF
D: -
size: -
V: TRBV10-2
J: TRBJ2-3

DNA: TGTGCCAGCAGTGGACGGTTGAACACTGAAGCTTTCTTT
CDR3: CASSGRLNTEAFF
D: -
size: few
V: TRBV7-8
J: TRBJ1-1

DNA: TGCGCCAGCAGCTTGGTCCCGACTAGCGGGGGGATTCTCAATGAGCAGTTCTTC
CDR3: CASSLVPTSGGILNEQFF
D: TRBD2
size: many
V: TRBV5-1
J: TRBJ2-1

DNA: TGTGCCAGCAGCCCCGGACAGGGGGCCGGTGGCTACACCTTC
CDR3: CASSPGQGAGGYTF
D: TRBD1
size: many
V: TRBV7-9
J: TRBJ1-2

DNA: TGTGCCAGCAGTGAGACGACAGTGGGAAACACCATATATTTT
CDR3: CASSETTVGNTIYF
D: -
size: many
V: TRBV6-1
J: TRBJ1-3

DNA: TGTGCCAGCAGTTTTTCGACACTTTGGAGCACAGATACGCAGTATTTT
CDR3: CASSFSTLWSTDTQYF
D: -
size: many
V: TRBV12-3/TRBV12-4
J: TRBJ2-3

DNA: TGTGCCAGCAGCCAAGACCATGGCGGTTCACCCCTCCACTTT
CDR3: CASSQDHGGSPLHF
D: -
size: many
V: TRBV4-2
J: TRBJ1-6

DNA: TGTGCCAGCAGTGCAATTCGAGTATCTAACTATGGCTACACCTTC
CDR3: CASSAIRVSNYGYTF
D: -
size: few
V: TRBV2
J: TRBJ1-2

DNA: TGTGCCAGCAGCTCTATACCGTACGGAGGAAAATATGGCTACACCTTC
CDR3: CASSSIPYGGKYGYTF
D: -
size: -
V: TRBV13
J: TRBJ1-2

DNA: TGTGCCGTAGGACGACTTAGCTCCTACAATGAGCAGTTCTTC
CDR3: CAVGRLSSYNEQFF
D: -
size: -
V: TRBV27
J: TRBJ2-1

DNA: TGCAGCGTTGCGGGACAGTTAGGCGAGACCCAGTACTTC
CDR3: CSVAGQLGETQYF
D: TRBD1
size: few
V: TRBV29-1
J: TRBJ2-5

DNA: TGTGCCAGCAGCCTTGGAACAGGGATTCAGGGTGAGCAGTTCTTC
CDR3: CASSLGTGIQGEQFF
D: -
size: many
V: TRBV3-1
J: TRBJ2-1

DNA: TGTGCCAGCAGCTATCGGGGGGACGGCCCCTACGAGCAGTACTTC
CDR3: CASSYRGDGPYEQYF
D: TRBD2
size: -
V: TRBV7-9
J: TRBJ2-7

DNA: TGTGCCACCAGCAGAGATCCAGGATTCGGAGAGACCCAGTACTTC
CDR3: CATSRDPGFGETQYF
D: -
size: many
V: TRBV15
J: TRBJ2-5

DNA: TGTGCCAGCAGCTTACGAGCCACCCATGGAGGCAACACCGGGGAGCTGTTTTTT
CDR3: CASSLRATHGGNTGELFF
D: -
size: many
V: TRBV11-2
J: TRBJ2-2

DNA: TGTGCCAGCAGAACGCGGACGCAGGGGAACTACACCTTC
CDR3: CASRTRTQGNYTF
D: -
size: -
V: TRBV6-2/TRBV6-3
J: TRBJ1-2